The clone carrying this T cell receptor beta chain has more than one count but fewer than ten. Antigen unknown. These data belong to a study of cytotoxic CD8 clonotypes in ibrutinib-treated CLL. Whole-study results and caveats: Rising at ibrutinib response, clonality subsequently fell back toward baseline at progression.

Here immunoSEQ multiplex PCR was the method, and the copy in TCRdb shows in-frame clones only, minus some. The profile covers about 270,000 clones, with about 72% appearing a single time and around 5.3% taken by the ten largest. Per the germline V gene, CDR1 is MGHRA and CDR2 is YSYEKL. V lost 2 bases and J lost 8; bases outside the gene matches: 8. This CDR3 spans 14 amino acids. The origin of this receptor is a human donor with chronic lymphocytic leukemia. V gene TRBV4-1 combines with J gene TRBJ1-2, with 7 positions matching TRBD1. The sequenced sample was PBMCs, obtained at disease progression, from a patient treated with ibrutinib. CDR3 in amino acids: CASSQLTGARGYTF. The CDR3 DNA reads TGCGCCAGCAGCCAACTAACAGGGGCCAGGGGCTACACCTTC.